Shown below are 30 T cell receptor beta chains from a single sample sequenced in a study of shared clonotypes between healthy human individuals. The table came from immunoSEQ multiplex PCR; TCRdb's copy has only in-frame clones and leaves some out. The sample consists of almost 750,000 clones, approximately 77% of them appearing once. The specimen sequenced was memory CD4+ T cells sorted from blood. This sample's subset: CD45RA-negative fraction. These receptors all come from a woman in her twenties or thirties in good health.

This clone was seen only once. DNA of the CDR3: TGTGCCAGCAGCACCACCCCCCGGGGCACAGATACGCAGTATTTT. Its protein is CASSTTPRGTDTQYF. The V gene is TRBV9, the J gene TRBJ2-3; D gene uncertain. This CDR3 spans 15 amino acids. Trimming took off 4 bases at V and 1 base at J, with 13 bases between the two ends. CDR1 is SGDLS, CDR2 YYNGEE, per germline.

The chain combines TRBV18 with TRBJ2-7; 9 nucleotides agree with TRBD1. The CDR3 spans 17 residues. The germline V gene has CDR1 KGHSH and CDR2 LQKENI. V was pared by 3 bases and J by 1 base, with 10 bases of the junction left unmatched. CDR3: CASSPFLTGGASYEQYF. The CDR3 region has the DNA TGTGCCAGCTCACCTTTCCTAACAGGGGGCGCGTCCTACGAGCAGTACTTC.

In its sample, this clone was seen a few times. The chain recombines TRBV23-1 with TRBJ2-5; 7 nucleotides agree with TRBD1. TRBV23-1 is an ORF; its function is uncertain. The CDR3 covers 16 residues. The V segment lost 1 base and the J segment 1 base; nucleotides outside the gene matches: 6. The CDR3 spells CASSQLETGRQETQYF. Written as DNA, the CDR3 is TGCGCCAGCAGTCAATTAGAGACAGGGCGCCAAGAGACCCAGTACTTC.

The V call is TRBV30, the J call TRBJ2-1; TRBD2 aligns across 8 bases. The CDR3 runs 15 residues. The V gene end was trimmed by 3 bases and the J gene end by 3 bases; junction bases not matched to a gene: 7. Germline CDR1 reads GTSNPN; CDR2 reads SVGIG (reference sequence). For the CDR3, the DNA is TGTGCCTGGAGCACAATAGGGACTAGCTACAATGAGCAGTTCTTC. Translated, it gives CAWSTIGTSYNEQFF.

The V call is TRBV28, the J call TRBJ1-2; possibly TRBD1 for D (5 bases). CDR1 and CDR2 from the germline V gene are MDHEN and SYDVKM. The length of the CDR3 is 14 residues. The germline V and J ends were trimmed by 5 bases and 8 bases, with 18 bases remaining between them. CDR3 protein: CASSPSGPSRGYTF. The CDR3 nucleotides read TGTGCCAGCAGTCCTTCGGGGCCCTCTCGAGGCTACACCTTC.

The chain is built from TRBV5-1 and TRBJ2-2; 8 nucleotides align to TRBD1. The CDR3 loop spans 16 amino acids. CDR1 is SGHRS and CDR2 is YFSETQ in the germline V gene. The ends lost 0 bases at V and 6 bases at J; junction bases unmatched: 7. The CDR3, as DNA: TGCGCCAGCAGCTTGGGGACAGGGTTACCTTCCGGGGAGCTGTTTTTT. Translated, it gives CASSLGTGLPSGELFF.

The V and J genes are TRBV29-1 and TRBJ2-1; D remains ambiguous. There are 15 residues in the CDR3. Deletions cut 4 bases from V and 2 bases from J, with 15 bases between. Germline assignment: CDR1 SQVTM and CDR2 ANQGSEA. As DNA, the CDR3 is TGCAGCGTTGTTTGGGCTGGGATCGCCTACAATGAGCAGTTCTTC. It yields the protein CSVVWAGIAYNEQFF.

The chain carries TRBV7-8 and TRBJ1-2; D may be TRBD1 (5 bases). Looked up from germline, CDR1 is SGHVS and CDR2 is FQNEAQ. Trimming shortened V by 0 bases and J by 3 bases, and 5 bases separated the two germline ends. This CDR3 contains 13 residues. The CDR3 reads CASSLAGDYGYTF. CDR3 DNA: TGTGCCAGCAGCTTAGCAGGGGACTATGGCTACACCTTC.

This clone has just one count. This chain connects TRBV18 to TRBJ2-2, with 8 bases lining up with TRBD1. The junction had 3 bases not matched to a gene; V was cut back by 5 bases and J by 4 bases. CDR1 KGHSH and CDR2 LQKENI come from the germline V gene. This CDR3 spans 14 amino acids. DNA of the CDR3: TGTGCCAGCTCATCAGGGGGCATCACCGGGGAGCTGTTTTTT. It yields the protein CASSSGGITGELFF.

The chain links TRBV7-6 to TRBJ2-7; TRBD2 might be the D (6 bases). V lost 4 bases to trimming and J lost 3 bases, with 16 bases between them. This CDR3 spans 15 amino acids. Germline V gene data show CDR1 as SGHVS and CDR2 as FNYEAQ. The CDR3 loop is CASSSGGGLYYEQYF. In DNA, the CDR3 is TGTGCCAGCAGCTCCGGGGGAGGTCTCTACTACGAGCAGTACTTC.

With respect to this clone: A far larger clone lies a single base away; this is likely a read error. Within the sample, other DNA sequences also encode this same CDR3. The chain uses TRBV19 and TRBJ1-5; D remains unclear. The CDR3 extends over 12 amino acids. V lost 1 base and J 5 bases, leaving 3 bases between the germline ends. Germline V gene sequence: CDR1 LNHDA, CDR2 SQIVND (reference sequence). The CDR3 spells CASSIGDQPQHF. Here the CDR3 DNA reads TGTGCCAGTAGTATAGGTGATCAGCCCCAGCATTTT.

This clone was seen a single time. This chain connects TRBV18 to TRBJ2-5; 7 positions agree with TRBD2. CDR1 is KGHSH and CDR2 is LQKENI in the germline V gene. This CDR3 has 15 residues. The J segment lost 1 base and the V segment lost 1 base, leaving 3 bases of the junction unmatched. DNA for the CDR3: TGTGCCAGCTCACCACGCGGGACTACCCAAGAGACCCAGTACTTC. Translation gives CASSPRGTTQETQYF.

This clone was seen a few times. The J gene is TRBJ1-3, the V gene TRBV2, with a tentative D call TRBD1 (5 bases). V lost 4 bases and J 1 base, leaving 11 bases between the germline ends. There are 15 residues in the CDR3. The germline V gene has CDR1 SNHLY and CDR2 FYNNEI. The CDR3 here is CASSAGRWSGNTIYF. In DNA form, the CDR3 reads TGTGCCAGCAGTGCAGGGAGGTGGTCTGGAAACACCATATATTTT.

The rearrangement uses TRBV6-4 and TRBJ1-2, with D possibly matching TRBD1 (6 bases). Germline CDR1 MRHNA, CDR2 SNTAGT. Trimming took 5 bases from V and 2 from J, leaving 21 bases between them. This CDR3 comprises 17 residues. The CDR3 loop reads CASSYLLTGAVNYGYTF. The DNA of the CDR3 is TGTGCCAGCAGTTACCTCTTGACAGGCGCGGTAAACTATGGCTACACCTTC.

The gene calls are TRBV5-6 and TRBJ2-5; TRBD2 matches at 9 bases. The J segment lost 0 bases and the V segment lost 2 bases, leaving 5 bases of the junction unmatched. The germline CDR1 and CDR2 sequences are SGHDT and YYEEEE. The CDR3 spans 16 residues. The CDR3 sequence is CASSFLTSGDQETQYF. In DNA, the CDR3 is TGTGCCAGCAGCTTCCTGACTAGCGGAGACCAAGAGACCCAGTACTTC.

The table lists this clone with a count of one. This chain links TRBV11-2 with TRBJ2-5, with TRBD1 matching 10 bases. With the DNA end fitting TRBJ2-7 better, the J assignment may be wrong. CDR3 size: 17 residues. Germline V gene sequence: CDR1 SGHAT, CDR2 FQNNGV. The CDR3 nucleotides read TGTGCCACCAAAGCACCGGGACAGGGGAATGGCTCCTACGAGCAGTACTTC. This translates into CATKAPGQGNGSYEQYF.

The chain has TRBV28 and TRBJ2-5; TRBD1 might be the D (7 bases). The tail of the sequence fits TRBJ2-7 better, so the J call may be wrong. CDR1 is MDHEN, CDR2 SYDVKM, per germline. The CDR3 is 16 amino acids. DNA for the CDR3: TGTGCCAGCAGTTTATTTCGTGCGGGACAGAACTACGAGCAGTACTTC. Encoded protein: CASSLFRAGQNYEQYF.

This chain uses TRBV5-1 with TRBJ2-3; TRBD2 matches 8 bases. CDR3 length equals 17 residues. After removal of 4 bases from V and 4 bases from J, the junction contained 14 bases not matched to a gene. Germline-derived CDR1 and CDR2 are SGHRS and YFSETQ. CDR3 in amino acids: CASSPVTGAGGADTQYF. CDR3 nucleotide sequence: TGCGCCAGCAGCCCTGTTACGGGCGCGGGAGGCGCAGATACGCAGTATTTT.

The genes are TRBV11-1 and TRBJ2-2; D uncertain. Germline CDR1 reads SGHAT; CDR2 reads FQDESV (reference sequence). The CDR3 loop spans 14 amino acids. V lost 5 bases to trimming and J lost 4 bases, with 11 bases between them. DNA for the CDR3: TGTGCCAGCAGCCGAAACCCAGGCACCGGGGAGCTGTTTTTT. Translated: CASSRNPGTGELFF.

This chain connects TRBV7-8 to TRBJ1-5, with D perhaps matching TRBD1 (6 bases). The CDR3 is made up of 16 amino acids. Trimming stripped 5 bases from V and 9 bases from J, with 23 bases between. The germline V gene encodes CDR1 SGHVS and CDR2 FQNEAQ. This chain's CDR3 is CASSPRRGGEELPQHF. Here the CDR3 DNA reads TGTGCCAGCAGCCCCAGGAGGGGGGGGGAGGAACTGCCCCAGCATTTT. Combining the CDR3 with reference TRBV7-8 and TRBJ1-5 gives the whole variable domain GAGVSQSPRYKVAKRGQDVALRCDPISGHVSLFWYQQALGQGPEFLTYFQNEAQLDKSGLPSDRFFAERPEGSVSTLKIQRTQQEDSAVYLCASSPRRGGEELPQHFGDGTRLSIL.

The chain carries TRBV14 and TRBJ1-2; D call uncertain. Germline lookup yields CDR1 SGHDN and CDR2 FVKESK. V dropped 1 base and J dropped 8 bases, with 8 bases sitting between them. CDR3 length: 12 amino acids. As DNA, the CDR3 is TGTGCCAGCAGCCAAGGGAAAGACGGCTACACCTTC. Its protein product is CASSQGKDGYTF.

The V call is TRBV6-1, the J call TRBJ1-1; D not certain. The length of the CDR3 is 14 residues. V was cut by 4 bases and J by 9 bases, with 18 bases left in between. Per the germline V gene, CDR1 is MNHNS and CDR2 is SASEGT. CDR3 protein: CASSGLRKHGKAFF. Written as DNA, the CDR3 is TGTGCCAGCAGTGGACTCAGGAAGCATGGAAAAGCTTTCTTT.

This clone has only one observation. The chain links TRBV5-1 to TRBJ2-1, with TRBD1 as a possible D gene (5 bases). The V end was cut by 0 bases, the J end by 8 bases, with 15 bases between. The CDR3 is 15 residues long. The germline gives CDR1 SGHRS, CDR2 YFSETQ. CDR3 sequence (DNA): TGCGCCAGCAGCTTGGGGCAGGGCCCATTGGATGAGCAGTTCTTC. This codes for CASSLGQGPLDEQFF. The full variable domain, with the rest looked up from reference TRBV5-1 and TRBJ2-1, is KAGVTQTPRYLIKTRGQQVTLSCSPISGHRSVSWYQQTPGQGLQFLFEYFSETQRNKGNFPGRFSGRQFSNSRSEMNVSTLELGDSALYLCASSLGQGPLDEQFFGPGTRLTVL.

This clone showed up just once. The genes are TRBV30 and TRBJ2-7; TRBD1 agrees at 7 bases. The germline CDR1 and CDR2 sequences are GTSNPN and SVGIG (reference sequence). The CDR3 extends over 14 amino acids. The J segment lost 5 bases and the V segment lost 0 bases, leaving 7 bases of the junction unmatched. CDR3: CAWSVDRARHEQYF. The CDR3 DNA follows: TGTGCCTGGAGTGTAGACAGGGCCAGGCACGAGCAGTACTTC.

This clone was seen repeatedly, ten times or more. The V gene is TRBV4-1, the J gene TRBJ1-6; 7 bases agree with TRBD1. This CDR3 has 17 residues. Germline-derived CDR1 and CDR2 are MGHRA and YSYEKL. V lost 0 bases to trimming and J lost 10 bases; unmatched junction nucleotides: 12. CDR3 sequence: CASSQDPRQGGNSPLHF. Here the CDR3 DNA reads TGCGCCAGCAGCCAAGATCCCCGACAGGGAGGTAACTCACCCCTCCACTTT.

The genes are TRBV5-1 and TRBJ2-7; TRBD1 might be the D (5 bases). Germline CDR1 SGHRS, CDR2 YFSETQ. The CDR3 runs 15 residues. V dropped 0 bases and J dropped 3 bases, with 13 bases sitting between them. DNA of the CDR3: TGCGCCAGCAGCTTGGCGTCAGGGCCAAACTACGAGCAGTACTTC. Translated: CASSLASGPNYEQYF.

The chain is built from TRBV28 and TRBJ2-3; perhaps TRBD2 as D (6 bases). Trimming stripped 2 bases from V and 4 bases from J, with 13 bases between. The CDR3 totals 15 residues. Per germline, CDR1 MDHEN and CDR2 SYDVKM. The chain's CDR3 is CASSLPGTLPDTQYF. CDR3 DNA sequence: TGTGCCAGCAGTTTACCCGGGACTTTGCCAGATACGCAGTATTTT.

The chain joins TRBV6-5 to TRBJ2-5, with 7 bases lining up with TRBD1. Near its end, the DNA agrees better with TRBJ2-7, so the J call may be wrong. CDR1 and CDR2 (germline): MNHEY, SVGAGI. There are 13 residues in the CDR3. The CDR3 DNA reads TGTGCCAGCAAAATGACAGGGCCCGACGAGCAGTACTTC. The encoded protein is CASKMTGPDEQYF.

The V call is TRBV6-6, the J call TRBJ2-5; 8 bases agree with TRBD2. The J segment lost 7 bases and the V segment lost 5 bases, leaving 12 bases of the junction unmatched. This CDR3 comprises 15 residues. Germline CDR1 is MNHNY and CDR2 is SVGAGI (reference sequence). In nucleotides, the CDR3 is TGTGCCAGCAGTCGAACGGCGGGGGGTGAGGGGACCCAGTACTTC. It codes for CASSRTAGGEGTQYF.

This clone was detected ten times or more. This sequence joins TRBV15 and TRBJ1-5, with no clear D. Per germline, CDR1 LNHNV and CDR2 YYDKDF (reference sequence). The CDR3 has 15 amino acids. V lost 0 bases and J 8 bases, leaving 14 bases between the germline ends. The CDR3: CATSRDHGAWEPQHF. As DNA, the CDR3 is TGTGCCACCAGCAGAGATCATGGCGCGTGGGAGCCCCAGCATTTT. Based on the CDR3 plus reference TRBV15 and TRBJ1-5, the full variable domain is DAMVIQNPRYQVTQFGKPVTLSCSQTLNHNVMYWYQQKSSQAPKLLFHYYDKDFNNEADTPDNFQSRRPNTSFCFLDIRSPGLGDTAMYLCATSRDHGAWEPQHFGDGTRLSIL.